Included here is one TCR beta chain sequence, with context. V lost 0 bases to trimming and J lost 4 bases; unmatched junction nucleotides: 6. Germline V CDR1 and CDR2: SGHRS, YFSETQ. The CDR3 length is 15 residues. Assay: immunoSEQ multiplex PCR; the TCRdb copy retains only in-frame clones and omits some. Seen here are a few hundred thousand clones, about 90% observed once, and the top ten hold approximately 1.9%. This sample stems from a study of blood T cell repertoires in COVID-19. About the research overall: Sites across the United States, Italy and Spain contributed samples from acute and convalescent COVID-19.

This chain links TRBV5-1 with TRBJ2-5, with 7 bases that match TRBD1. The specimen was PBMCs or T cells enriched from blood (not recorded which). The clonotype comes from a man aged 40-55 years in a cohort exposed to, infected with or recovered from COVID-19 (not recorded which). CDR3 coding DNA: TGCGCCAGCAGCTTGGCGACAGGGAATAGAGAGACCCAGTACTTC. Residues: CASSLATGNRETQYF.